Following are 20 T cell receptor beta chains from one sample sequenced in a study of blood T cell repertoires in COVID-19. Generated by immunoSEQ multiplex PCR, the TCRdb table keeps only in-frame clones and is missing some. The sample lists hundreds of thousands of clones, 80% to 90% occurring once. Sequencing input: peripheral blood. The receptors here all came from a man aged 55 to 70 who had recovered from COVID-19.

The V and J genes are TRBV10-1 and TRBJ2-3, with 8 nucleotides matching TRBD2. CDR1 WNHNN and CDR2 SYGVQD come from the germline V gene (reference sequence). J gave up 3 bases and V 1 base, and 3 bases lay outside the gene matches. This CDR3 spans 15 amino acids. The CDR3 region has the DNA TGCGCCAGCAGTGAGTTGGCTAGCGGGACAGATACGCAGTATTTT. Its translation: CASSELASGTDTQYF.

The chain combines TRBV6-1 with TRBJ1-1; a possible D gene is TRBD1 (6 bases). The V end was cut by 0 bases, the J end by 2 bases, with 13 bases between. The CDR3 totals 16 residues. Germline loops: CDR1 MNHNS, CDR2 SASEGT. The CDR3 loop reads CASSEAGRGINTEAFF. The CDR3 coding sequence is TGTGCCAGCAGTGAAGCGGGCAGGGGAATCAACACTGAAGCTTTCTTT.

The CDR3 is CASRPDRGPNEKLFF. The CDR3 coding sequence is TGTGCCAGTAGGCCGGACAGGGGGCCTAATGAAAAACTGTTTTTT. The gene calls are TRBV19 and TRBJ1-4; 11 positions agree with TRBD1. The CDR3 consists of 15 residues. The V segment lost 6 bases and the J segment 3 bases; nucleotides outside the gene matches: 3. Germline CDR1 is LNHDA and CDR2 is SQIVND (reference sequence).

Only a few counts were recorded for this clone. The rearrangement links TRBV3-1 (or the pseudogene TRBV3-2) to TRBJ2-7; 12 bases are a match to TRBD2. V lost 1 base, J lost 2 bases, and 9 bases stayed unmatched. CDR3 length: 18 amino acids. The germline CDR1 and CDR2 sequences are LGHDT and YNNKEL (reference sequence). The CDR3 protein is CASSQADFGLAGPYEQYF. The DNA of the CDR3 is TGTGCCAGCAGCCAAGCGGACTTTGGACTAGCGGGACCCTACGAGCAGTACTTC.

The gene calls are TRBV5-5 and TRBJ2-5; 10 positions agree with TRBD1. The CDR3 extends over 15 amino acids. The junction had 9 bases not matched to a gene; V was cut back by 3 bases and J by 7 bases. CDR1 and CDR2 from the germline V gene are SGHKS and YYEKEE (reference sequence). CDR3 DNA sequence: TGTGCCAGCAGCTCAACCCGACAGGGGGCGACGACCCAGTACTTC. Translated: CASSSTRQGATTQYF.

The chain combines TRBV4-3 with TRBJ2-3; D perhaps matches TRBD2 (7 bases). Trimming pared 5 bases from V and 4 bases from J, leaving 22 bases between. This CDR3 has 17 amino acids. Germline V gene sequence: CDR1 LGHNA, CDR2 YSLEER. CDR3 DNA: TGCGCCAGCAGCTATGGGGGGGGAACAGGGACGGCAGATACGCAGTATTTT. This translates into CASSYGGGTGTADTQYF.

The chain combines TRBV6-2 or TRBV6-3 with TRBJ1-1, with D perhaps matching TRBD1 (6 bases). From germline, CDR1 is MNHEY and CDR2 SVGEGT. This CDR3 has 13 residues. Trimming took off 0 bases at V and 5 bases at J, with 7 bases between the two ends. CDR3 in amino acids: CASSYSRGTEAFF. DNA of the CDR3: TGTGCCAGCAGTTACTCGAGGGGGACTGAAGCTTTCTTT.

CDR3 sequence: CASSSGTANTEAFF. CDR3 coding DNA: TGTGCCAGCAGTTCAGGGACAGCGAACACTGAAGCTTTCTTT. The rearrangement links TRBV6-5 to TRBJ1-1; 7 positions agree with TRBD1. Germline V gives CDR1 MNHEY, CDR2 SVGAGI. The CDR3 contains 14 residues. V trimming: 4 bases; J trimming: 1 base; junction bases outside the gene matches: 3.

The chain has TRBV7-2 and TRBJ1-5; no clear D gene. CDR3 size: 17 residues. V lost 2 bases and J lost 3, with 17 bases in between. Germline CDR1 SGHTA, CDR2 FQGNSA. CDR3: CASSLSPQADPNQPQHF. The CDR3 DNA follows: TGTGCCAGCAGCTTATCCCCCCAGGCAGACCCCAATCAGCCCCAGCATTTT.

V gene TRBV30 combines with J gene TRBJ1-5; the match to TRBD1 covers 7 bases. The CDR3 has 14 residues. From germline, CDR1 is GTSNPN and CDR2 SVGIG (reference sequence). The V gene end was trimmed by 0 bases and the J gene end by 9 bases; junction bases not matched to a gene: 8. CDR3 region: CAWSVSRGRGPQHF. The CDR3 bases are TGTGCCTGGAGTGTATCGAGGGGGCGCGGGCCCCAGCATTTT.

The chain joins TRBV5-6 to TRBJ2-7, with TRBD1 matching 7 bases. The CDR3 has 14 residues. The germline CDR1 and CDR2 sequences are SGHDT and YYEEEE. The V segment lost 2 bases and the J segment 3 bases; nucleotides outside the gene matches: 5. The CDR3, as DNA: TGTGCCAGCAGCTTCCCGGGACAGAACTACGAGCAGTACTTC. Amino acid sequence: CASSFPGQNYEQYF.

The chain's CDR3 is CASTVAGGTRGTQYF. The CDR3 region has the DNA TGTGCCAGTACCGTAGCGGGAGGGACACGGGGGACCCAGTACTTC. The chain recombines TRBV19 with TRBJ2-5, with 11 bases fitting TRBD2. The length of the CDR3 is 15 residues. After removal of 7 bases from V and 7 bases from J, the junction contained 11 bases not matched to a gene. Germline V gene data show CDR1 as LNHDA and CDR2 as SQIVND (reference sequence).

The chain carries TRBV18 and TRBJ2-3; TRBD2 matches at 7 bases. The CDR3 is 15 residues long. CDR1 and CDR2 (germline): KGHSH, LQKENI. Trimming removed 2 bases from V and 2 bases from J; junction bases left unmatched: 4. CDR3 sequence (DNA): TGTGCCAGCTCACCAGGCGGGAGACTCACAGATACGCAGTATTTT. Translation gives CASSPGGRLTDTQYF.

The V and J genes are TRBV28 and TRBJ1-1, with 9 bases identical to TRBD1. Looked up from germline, CDR1 is MDHEN and CDR2 is SYDVKM. V lost 6 bases and J lost 11; bases outside the gene matches: 7. This CDR3 region has 12 residues. The CDR3 loop is CASRSGQGYAFF. The CDR3 DNA reads TGTGCCAGCAGGTCAGGACAGGGGTACGCTTTCTTT.

J is TRBJ1-4 and V is TRBV5-1; D remains ambiguous. Germline V lookup: CDR1 SGHRS, CDR2 YFSETQ. The CDR3 contains 13 residues. V shed 3 bases and J shed 8 bases, with 11 bases lying between them. The CDR3, as DNA: TGCGCCAGCAGCTCCGAGGTCGGAGAAAAACTGTTTTTT. Translation gives CASSSEVGEKLFF.

The chain recombines TRBV7-3 with TRBJ2-1; 10 nucleotides match TRBD2. With 0 bases clipped from V and 4 bases from J, the junction kept 0 bases outside the gene matches. The length of the CDR3 is 15 residues. Germline loops: CDR1 SGHTA, CDR2 FQGTGA. CDR3 residues: CASSLTSGGYNEQFF. CDR3 sequence (DNA): TGTGCCAGCAGCTTAACTAGCGGGGGGTACAATGAGCAGTTCTTC.

This chain links TRBV5-1 with TRBJ2-1, with TRBD2 matching over 8 bases. The trim removed 0 bases at V and 7 bases at J, leaving 9 bases unmatched. Germline loops: CDR1 SGHRS, CDR2 YFSETQ. This CDR3 has 16 amino acids. This CDR3 reads CASSLAGVAGGNEQFF. CDR3 in DNA: TGCGCCAGCAGCTTGGCGGGGGTCGCGGGGGGTAATGAGCAGTTCTTC.

The rearrangement joins TRBV6-5 to TRBJ2-3; D unclear. CDR1 is MNHEY and CDR2 is SVGAGI in the germline V gene. Trimming took off 5 bases at V and 0 bases at J, with 12 bases between the two ends. The CDR3 runs to 15 residues. CDR3 nucleotide sequence: TGTGCCAGCAGTCCTTTCCGAGGTAGCACAGATACGCAGTATTTT. Translation gives CASSPFRGSTDTQYF.

The V gene is TRBV6-5, the J gene TRBJ1-4, with a weak D call TRBD1 (5 bases). This CDR3 is built from 15 residues. The germline V gene has CDR1 MNHEY and CDR2 SVGAGI. Trimming shortened V by 0 bases and J by 4 bases, and 9 bases separated the two germline ends. In nucleotides, the CDR3 is TGTGCCAGCAGTTACTCGTGGCAGGGTAATGAAAAACTGTTTTTT. Amino acid sequence: CASSYSWQGNEKLFF.

The chain links TRBV7-2 to TRBJ2-1, with TRBD2 identical over 7 bases. V was pared by 7 bases and J by 2 bases, with 17 bases of the junction left unmatched. The CDR3 is made up of 18 amino acids. From germline, CDR1 is SGHTA and CDR2 FQGNSA. CDR3 amino acids: CASTMSGSSGGAYNEQFF. The DNA of the CDR3 is TGTGCCAGCACCATGAGTGGGTCTAGCGGAGGGGCCTACAATGAGCAGTTCTTC.